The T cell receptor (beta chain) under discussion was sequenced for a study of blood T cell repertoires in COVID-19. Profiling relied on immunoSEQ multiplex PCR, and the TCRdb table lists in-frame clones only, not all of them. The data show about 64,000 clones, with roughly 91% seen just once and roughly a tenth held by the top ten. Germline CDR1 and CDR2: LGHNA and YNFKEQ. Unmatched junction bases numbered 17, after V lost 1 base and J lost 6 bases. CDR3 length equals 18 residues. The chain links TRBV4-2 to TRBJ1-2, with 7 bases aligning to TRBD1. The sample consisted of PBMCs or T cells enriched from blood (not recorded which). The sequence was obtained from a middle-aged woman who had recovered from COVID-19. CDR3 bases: TGTGCCAGCAGCCAAGTGCCTCCGGGACAGCTCTACCCTCATGGCTACACCTTC. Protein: CASSQVPPGQLYPHGYTF.